This T cell receptor beta chain appears in the sequencing data of a study of blood T cell repertoires in COVID-19. Profiled with immunoSEQ multiplex PCR; TCRdb holds only in-frame clones, not every one. The table includes 110,000 or so clones, roughly 80% detected once. This receptor was identified in a man aged 50-60 years with acute or convalescent COVID-19. Sample: peripheral blood.

For the CDR3, the DNA is TGTGCTAGTGGTGGCAGACAGAACAATGAGCAGTTCTTC. Residues: CASGGRQNNEQFF. This sequence joins TRBV12-5 and TRBJ2-1, with a weak D call TRBD1 (5 bases). This CDR3 has 13 amino acids. CDR1 and CDR2 from the germline V gene are LGHNT and FRNRAP. V was clipped by 5 bases and J by 5 bases, with 10 bases between them.